The 30 T cell receptor beta chains listed next were all sequenced from one sample in a study of radiotherapy plus CTLA-4 blockade in lung cancer. The data were produced by immunoSEQ multiplex PCR, yet TCRdb's version contains in-frame clones alone and is incomplete. The sample holds more than 55,000 clones, around 80% seen once. Source: peripheral blood, taken from a patient treated with radiotherapy plus ipilimumab. The receptors derive from a human donor with non-small cell lung cancer who had a partial response to radiotherapy plus ipilimumab.

Points on this clone: The sample carries other DNA sequences with the same CDR3. The rearrangement joins TRBV27 to TRBJ2-3; TRBD2 matches 8 bases. The CDR3 has 14 residues. Germline V gene sequence: CDR1 MNHEY, CDR2 SMNVEV (reference sequence). V dropped 5 bases and J dropped 1; count of bases not matched to a gene: 2. The CDR3 loop is CASSRRGGTDTQYF. The CDR3 region has the DNA TGTGCCAGCAGTCGGCGGGGGGGCACAGATACGCAGTATTTT.

For the CDR3, the DNA is TGCGCCAGCAGCCCCTTTGGCGGGGAGCAGTACTTC. As protein: CASSPFGGEQYF. This chain uses TRBV5-1 with TRBJ2-7; perhaps TRBD2 as D (5 bases). The CDR3 extends over 12 amino acids. Germline loops: CDR1 SGHRS, CDR2 YFSETQ. Trimming removed 4 bases at V and 7 bases at J, with 12 bases between.

The rearrangement joins TRBV10-3 to TRBJ2-3, with D perhaps matching TRBD2 (7 bases). Germline V lookup: CDR1 ENHRY, CDR2 SYGVKD. V lost 4 bases to trimming and J lost 0 bases, with 11 bases between them. The CDR3 is 15 residues long. The CDR3 coding sequence is TGTGCCATCAGTGCGGCGGGGGCCAGCACAGATACGCAGTATTTT. It encodes CAISAAGASTDTQYF.

In its sample, this clone was seen a few times. The chain couples TRBV19 to TRBJ1-4; 8 nucleotides agree with TRBD1. The germline CDR1 and CDR2 sequences are LNHDA and SQIVND (reference sequence). This CDR3 region has 16 residues. V shed 6 bases, J shed 5 bases, and the junction held 11 bases outside the gene matches. CDR3 sequence: CASRPFTGQGNEKLFF. DNA of the CDR3: TGTGCCAGTAGGCCATTCACCGGACAGGGAAATGAAAAACTGTTTTTT.

The chain links TRBV7-9 to TRBJ2-3; 7 bases map to TRBD1. Germline V gene lookup returns CDR1 SEHNR and CDR2 FQNEAQ (reference sequence). The CDR3 contains 16 residues. V trimming: 3 bases; J trimming: 4 bases; junction bases outside the gene matches: 10. The CDR3 loop reads CASSFRDSEDPDTQYF. As DNA, the CDR3 is TGTGCCAGCAGCTTCCGGGACAGCGAGGATCCAGATACGCAGTATTTT. The variable domain in full, completed from reference TRBV7-9 and TRBJ2-3, reads DTGVSQNPRHKITKRGQNVTFRCDPISEHNRLYWYRQTLGQGPEFLTYFQNEAQLEKSRLLSDRFSAERPKGSFSTLEIQRTEQGDSAMYLCASSFRDSEDPDTQYFGPGTRLTVL.

This chain links TRBV6-1 with TRBJ1-1; a weak D match, TRBD1 (6 bases). Trimming left V 0 bases short and J 0 bases short, with 11 bases between. Per the germline V gene, CDR1 is MNHNS and CDR2 is SASEGT. The CDR3 extends over 16 amino acids. The CDR3 nucleotides are TGTGCCAGCAGTGAAGCGCTCGGACAGATGAACACTGAAGCTTTCTTT. Encoded protein: CASSEALGQMNTEAFF.

This rearrangement joins TRBV11-2 to TRBJ1-2, with TRBD1 matching over 7 bases. CDR3 length equals 15 residues. Unmatched junction bases numbered 7, after V lost 1 base and J lost 5 bases. Looked up from germline, CDR1 is SGHAT and CDR2 is FQNNGV. CDR3 sequence: CASSLVGTAYYGYTF. The CDR3 DNA reads as TGTGCCAGCAGCTTAGTCGGGACAGCCTATTATGGCTACACCTTC.

The chain carries TRBV9 and TRBJ2-1, with 7 bases fitting TRBD1. The CDR3 loop spans 14 amino acids. V was pared by 2 bases and J by 4 bases, with 3 bases of the junction left unmatched. CDR1 and CDR2 from the germline V gene are SGDLS and YYNGEE. The CDR3 is CASSVGTEYNEQFF. The CDR3 nucleotides are TGTGCCAGCAGCGTGGGGACAGAATACAATGAGCAGTTCTTC. The full variable domain, rest sourced from reference TRBV9 and TRBJ2-1, is DSGVTQTPKHLITATGQRVTLRCSPRSGDLSVYWYQQSLDQGLQFLIQYYNGEERAKGNILERFSAQQFPDLHSELNLSSLELGDSALYFCASSVGTEYNEQFFGPGTRLTVL.

This clone was found a few times. The chain couples TRBV10-3 to TRBJ2-1; tentatively, D is TRBD2 (6 bases). Trimming stripped 3 bases from V and 0 bases from J, with 9 bases between. The CDR3 has 15 residues. Germline loops: CDR1 ENHRY, CDR2 SYGVKD. The CDR3, as DNA: TGTGCCATCAGTGAAGGAGGGAGCTCCTACAATGAGCAGTTCTTC. Its translation is CAISEGGSSYNEQFF.

V is TRBV25-1 and J is TRBJ1-2; 9 bases align to TRBD1. The CDR3 is made up of 14 amino acids. Trimming at V came to 1 base and at J to 8 bases, leaving 5 bases not matched to a gene. Germline lookup yields CDR1 MGHDK and CDR2 SYGVNS. The CDR3: CASSESTGGAGYTF. The CDR3 DNA is TGTGCCAGCAGTGAATCGACAGGGGGTGCCGGCTACACCTTC.

The CDR3 sequence: CASSLGRRGIVYQETQYF. The CDR3 nucleotides are TGTGCCAGCAGCTTAGGCCGGAGAGGAATTGTGTACCAAGAGACCCAGTACTTC. The V call is TRBV7-8, the J call TRBJ2-5; no reliable D call. This CDR3 has 18 amino acids. Trimming took off 1 base at V and 0 bases at J, with 18 bases between the two ends. CDR1 is SGHVS, CDR2 FQNEAQ, per germline.

This clone was observed once. This chain uses TRBV12-5 with TRBJ2-1; 8 bases align to TRBD2. This CDR3 comprises 19 residues. The V gene's germline CDR1 is LGHNT and CDR2 FRNRAP. The V gene end was trimmed by 2 bases and the J gene end by 0 bases; junction bases not matched to a gene: 12. For the CDR3, the DNA is TGTGCTAGTGGTTTGCCCTACAAGGGAGCGGGGGCCTCCTACAATGAGCAGTTCTTC. Residues: CASGLPYKGAGASYNEQFF. The full variable domain, its missing parts supplied by reference TRBV12-5 and TRBJ2-1, is DARVTQTPRHKVTEMGQEVTMRCQPILGHNTVFWYRQTMMQGLELLAYFRNRAPLDDSGMPKDRFSAEMPDATLATLKIQPSEPRDSAVYFCASGLPYKGAGASYNEQFFGPGTRLTVL.

The chain employs TRBV9 and TRBJ2-3, with D hard to call. The CDR3 is 13 amino acids. Per germline, CDR1 SGDLS and CDR2 YYNGEE. Trimming took off 0 bases at V and 9 bases at J, with 11 bases between the two ends. CDR3 DNA: TGTGCCAGCAGCGTAGGTCTAAGTAACACGCAGTATTTT. This sequence encodes CASSVGLSNTQYF.

The genes are TRBV19 and TRBJ1-2; D uncertain. This CDR3 spans 13 amino acids. V was cut by 2 bases and J by 4 bases, with 8 bases left in between. Looked up from germline, CDR1 is LNHDA and CDR2 is SQIVND (reference sequence). The CDR3 spells CASSIRTGYGYTF. As DNA, the CDR3 is TGTGCCAGTAGTATACGTACGGGCTATGGCTACACCTTC.

This clone was picked up one time. The V and J genes are TRBV5-1 and TRBJ1-2, with D maybe TRBD1 (6 bases). Trimming pared 3 bases from V and 0 bases from J, leaving 9 bases between. The CDR3 runs to 14 residues. Germline values: CDR1 SGHRS, CDR2 YFSETQ. As DNA, the CDR3 is TGCGCCAGCAGCTACAGGGTCTCTAACTATGGCTACACCTTC. Protein sequence: CASSYRVSNYGYTF.

V usage is TRBV5-1 and J usage is TRBJ1-4; no definite D call. Trimming left V 0 bases short and J 7 bases short, with 10 bases between. Germline CDR1 and CDR2: SGHRS and YFSETQ. The CDR3 has 14 amino acids. Here the CDR3 DNA reads TGCGCCAGCAGCTTGGGAGGGTTTGGTGAAAAACTGTTTTTT. Encoded protein: CASSLGGFGEKLFF.

The chain has TRBV5-8 and TRBJ2-7, with 9 bases aligning to TRBD1. The CDR3 loop spans 17 amino acids. CDR1 is SGHTS and CDR2 is YDEGEE in the germline V gene. V lost 5 bases and J lost 3; bases outside the gene matches: 15. The CDR3 nucleotides are TGTGCCAGCAGACGTGGACAGGGGCTTACCGGATACTACGAGCAGTACTTC. Amino acids: CASRRGQGLTGYYEQYF. Drawing the rest from reference TRBV5-8 and TRBJ2-7, the complete variable domain is EAGVTQSPTHLIKTRGQQATLRCSPISGHTSVYWYQQALGLGLQFLLWYDEGEERNRGNFPPRFSGRQFPNYSSELNVNALELEDSALYLCASRRGQGLTGYYEQYFGPGTRLTVT.

The chain couples TRBV11-3 to TRBJ1-1; the match to TRBD1 covers 9 bases. The CDR3 covers 15 residues. V lost 1 base to trimming and J lost 4 bases; unmatched junction nucleotides: 4. Germline values: CDR1 SGHNT, CDR2 YENEEA. For the CDR3, the DNA is TGTGCCAGCAGCTTAGGGACAGGGGTCGGCACTGAAGCTTTCTTT. Translating gives CASSLGTGVGTEAFF.

This sequence joins TRBV27 and TRBJ2-3; 13 bases are a match to TRBD2. The CDR3 loop spans 16 amino acids. The germline CDR1 and CDR2 sequences are MNHEY and SMNVEV (reference sequence). Trimming took 5 bases from V and 2 from J; bases not matched to a gene: 4. DNA of the CDR3: TGTGCCAGCAGTCTGGGACTAGCGGGGCTCACAGATACGCAGTATTTT. It specifies CASSLGLAGLTDTQYF.

The genes are TRBV28 and TRBJ1-1, with a weak D call TRBD1 (5 bases). The CDR3 covers 14 residues. Germline V gene data show CDR1 as MDHEN and CDR2 as SYDVKM. V lost 4 bases and J lost 1, with 10 bases in between. The CDR3 region is CASSSVGPNTEAFF. In DNA, the CDR3 is TGTGCCAGCAGTTCTGTGGGGCCGAACACTGAAGCTTTCTTT.

J is TRBJ2-1 and V is TRBV7-8; D is perhaps TRBD2 (5 bases). V shed 6 bases and J shed 8 bases, with 14 bases lying between them. Germline values: CDR1 SGHVS, CDR2 FQNEAQ. This CDR3 spans 13 amino acids. The DNA for the CDR3 is TGTGCCAGCAGTCCTGACGGAGGCCATGAGCAGTTCTTC. Amino acids: CASSPDGGHEQFF.

Here the CDR3 DNA reads TGCGCCAGCAGCTTGGAATCGGGGATGGACACTGAAGCTTTCTTT. Translating gives CASSLESGMDTEAFF. V and J are TRBV5-1 and TRBJ1-1; D is undetermined. With 0 bases removed from V and 3 bases from J, the gap between germline ends came to 12 bases. CDR1 is SGHRS, CDR2 YFSETQ, per germline. This CDR3 is 15 amino acids long. The whole variable domain, filled in from reference TRBV5-1 and TRBJ1-1, reads KAGVTQTPRYLIKTRGQQVTLSCSPISGHRSVSWYQQTPGQGLQFLFEYFSETQRNKGNFPGRFSGRQFSNSRSEMNVSTLELGDSALYLCASSLESGMDTEAFFGQGTRLTVV.

The V call is TRBV6-5, the J call TRBJ1-5; perhaps TRBD1 as D (5 bases). This CDR3 is built from 14 residues. Germline values: CDR1 MNHEY, CDR2 SVGAGI. V was clipped by 7 bases and J by 1 base, with 11 bases between them. CDR3 DNA sequence: TGTGCCAGCAAACTCCGACAGAGCAATCAGCCCCAGCATTTT. It translates to CASKLRQSNQPQHF.

This clone was counted a few times. The rearrangement uses TRBV6-1 and TRBJ2-7; 12 bases map to TRBD2. Germline V gives CDR1 MNHNS, CDR2 SASEGT. Unmatched junction bases numbered 7, after V lost 8 bases and J lost 2 bases. CDR3 length: 15 amino acids. CDR3 in amino acids: CASFSTSGGTYEQYF. As DNA, the CDR3 is TGTGCCAGCTTCTCGACTAGCGGGGGCACCTACGAGCAGTACTTC.

This chain joins TRBV20-1 and TRBJ2-1, with D possibly matching TRBD2 (6 bases). The CDR3 is 10 residues long. The germline V gene encodes CDR1 DFQATT and CDR2 SNEGSKA (reference sequence). DNA of the CDR3: TGCAGCCCGGCGGGAAATGAGCAGTTCTTC. As protein: CSPAGNEQFF.

V usage is TRBV9 and J usage is TRBJ2-5; tentative D call: TRBD2 (5 bases). CDR1 is SGDLS and CDR2 is YYNGEE in the germline V gene. Trimming shortened V by 4 bases and J by 5 bases, and 15 bases separated the two germline ends. CDR3 size: 14 residues. CDR3 coding DNA: TGTGCCAGCAGCCCCAGTCCGGGATGGGAGACCCAGTACTTC. This gives the protein CASSPSPGWETQYF.

There are a few counts of this clone. The rearrangement joins TRBV7-9 to TRBJ1-1; possible D gene TRBD1, 5 bases. Germline lookup yields CDR1 SEHNR and CDR2 FQNEAQ (reference sequence). This CDR3 comprises 16 residues. V was cut by 3 bases and J by 0 bases, with 14 bases left in between. CDR3 amino acids: CASSFLGGWVNTEAFF. The CDR3 region has the DNA TGTGCCAGCAGCTTTCTGGGGGGTTGGGTGAACACTGAAGCTTTCTTT.

The V and J genes are TRBV27 and TRBJ2-3; 8 bases are shared with TRBD2. Germline CDR1 and CDR2: MNHEY and SMNVEV (reference sequence). The length of the CDR3 is 15 residues. The ends lost 5 bases at V and 0 bases at J; junction bases unmatched: 4. DNA for the CDR3: TGTGCCAGCAGTAAGCGGGGGCCGAGCACAGATACGCAGTATTTT. Protein product: CASSKRGPSTDTQYF.

The CDR3 is CASSMDRAATEAFF. The CDR3 DNA reads as TGTGCCAGCAGCATGGACAGGGCGGCCACTGAAGCTTTCTTT. The V gene is TRBV11-2, the J gene TRBJ1-1; TRBD1 matches 8 bases. The CDR3 runs to 14 residues. Trimming removed 5 bases from V and 4 bases from J; junction bases left unmatched: 6. CDR1 SGHAT and CDR2 FQNNGV come from the germline V gene.

The rearrangement joins TRBV9 to TRBJ2-5, with a tentative D call TRBD2 (7 bases). The V end was cut by 4 bases, the J end by 0 bases, with 19 bases between. Germline loops: CDR1 SGDLS, CDR2 YYNGEE. The CDR3 has 17 residues. The CDR3 DNA is TGTGCCAGCAGCTCGCCTTTGGGGGGGCCTTACCAAGAGACCCAGTACTTC. This codes for CASSSPLGGPYQETQYF.